This T cell receptor beta chain was captured in a study of CD8+ T cells in alopecia areata. The study's findings and limits: Across lesional scalp, and particularly alopecia totalis/universalis, clonality surpassed that of normal scalp. Scalp specimens additionally yield sequences from normal skin's resident alphabeta T cells.

The sample holds a few counts of this clone. What it recognizes is unknown. Sequencing templates came from extracted RNA that was reverse transcribed into cDNA. This table comes from immunoSEQ multiplex PCR, and its TCRdb copy is limited to in-frame clones, with some not included. The sample has tens of thousands of clones, just over 50% seen once; the top ten hold 5.7%. Trimming took 4 bases from V and 3 from J, leaving 10 bases between them. The CDR3 covers 13 residues. Germline assignment: CDR1 SGHRS and CDR2 YFSETQ. Peripheral blood samples and lesional scalp punch biopsies were obtained from alopecia areata patients. Sorted out of PBMCs were CD4+ T cells and CD8+ T cells.

The sequence was obtained from a human donor with alopecia areata. The chain joins TRBV5-1 to TRBJ1-1; D gene ambiguous. The sequenced material came from NKG2D-high CD8+ T cells sorted from blood. This CDR3 reads CASSVNTDTEAFF. The CDR3 DNA follows: TGCGCCAGCAGCGTTAACACGGACACTGAAGCTTTCTTT.